This passage covers 32 T cell receptor beta chains from one sample sequenced in a study of CD8 T cells in ankylosing spondylitis (dated by TCRdb to about 2017). Library preparation used 5' RACE. Instrument on record: Illumina HiSeq 2500. TCRdb handled the public reads itself, with Q25 trimming in fastp and clone calling in MiXCR, and kept productive beta chains. Rows with one shared CDR3 protein collapse into an entry with the most common genes and DNA. The sample table records roughly 150,000 distinct CDR3 sequences; 30% to 35% of these occur just once. The top ten constitute 5.5% to 7.5% of the sample. Sequenced: synovial fluid, either unsorted or a sorted T cell fraction (not recorded which). These receptor sequences come from a male donor with ankylosing spondylitis.

The CDR3 loop reads CASSDNSGGTDTQYF. In nucleotides, the CDR3 is TGTGCCAGCAGTGATAATAGCGGGGGCACAGATACGCAGTATTTT. The chain employs TRBV6-4 and TRBJ2-3; 8 bases are shared with TRBD2. J lost 1 base, V lost 3 bases, and 3 bases had no gene match. CDR3 length: 15 amino acids. The germline V gene has CDR1 MRHNA and CDR2 SNTAGT.

The chain links TRBV24-1 to TRBJ2-1, with D uncertain. Trimming shortened V by 4 bases and J by 2 bases, and 2 bases separated the two germline ends. Germline CDR1 is KGHDR and CDR2 is SFDVKD. This CDR3 region has 12 residues. CDR3 nucleotide sequence: TGTGCCACCAGTGACCCCTACAATGAGCAGTTCTTC. This codes for CATSDPYNEQFF.

This clonotype is medium-sized by share. This chain joins TRBV7-2 and TRBJ1-1; D not certain. Germline CDR1 and CDR2: SGHTA and FQGNSA. The ends were cut back, 3 bases at V and 2 bases at J, with 7 bases in the middle. The CDR3 consists of 13 residues. The CDR3, as DNA: TGTGCCAGCAGCTTTGCCGGTAACACTGAAGCTTTCTTT. Translation gives CASSFAGNTEAFF. Based on the CDR3 plus reference TRBV7-2 and TRBJ1-1, the full variable domain is GAGVSQSPSNKVTEKGKDVELRCDPISGHTALYWYRQSLGQGLEFLIYFQGNSAPDKSGLPSDRFSAERTGGSVSTLTIQRTQQEDSAVYLCASSFAGNTEAFFGQGTRLTVV.

J is TRBJ1-4 and V is TRBV6-1; D unresolved. The ends were cut back, 5 bases at V and 8 bases at J, with 18 bases in the middle. Germline CDR1 and CDR2: MNHNS and SASEGT. The CDR3 totals 15 residues. This chain's CDR3 is CASSQEGVRREKLFF. The CDR3 DNA sequence: TGTGCCAGCAGTCAAGAGGGAGTTAGACGGGAAAAACTGTTTTTT.

The chain combines TRBV12-3 or TRBV12-4 with TRBJ2-1; TRBD1 matches at 7 bases. The CDR3 has 12 residues. The V segment lost 5 bases and the J segment 10 bases; nucleotides outside the gene matches: 5. The CDR3, as DNA: TGTGCCAGCAGTCTCCGGACAGGCGAGCAGTTCTTC. This translates into CASSLRTGEQFF.

This chain uses TRBV10-3 with TRBJ2-3; no clear D. The germline gives CDR1 ENHRY, CDR2 SYGVKD. Trimming removed 2 bases from V and 6 bases from J, with 9 bases in between. This CDR3 region has 13 residues. The CDR3 reads CAISERTLDTQYF. The CDR3 bases are TGTGCCATCAGTGAGCGGACCTTGGATACGCAGTATTTT.

This clonotype was counted many times. The chain has TRBV6-6 and TRBJ1-1; TRBD1 matches 7 bases. Germline assignment: CDR1 MNHNY and CDR2 SVGAGI (reference sequence). J gave up 6 bases and V 9 bases, and 10 bases lay outside the gene matches. This CDR3 region has 13 residues. This CDR3 reads CASEGAGGAEAFF. CDR3 coding DNA: TGTGCCAGTGAGGGGGCGGGGGGGGCTGAAGCTTTCTTT.

The chain joins TRBV7-3 to TRBJ2-7; a possible D gene is TRBD1 (5 bases). V was cut by 1 base and J by 6 bases, with 10 bases left in between. Germline V lookup: CDR1 SGHTA, CDR2 FQGTGA. This CDR3 has 13 residues. The CDR3 DNA reads as TGTGCCAGCAGCTTAAATCAGGGCGGCGAGCAGTACTTC. Translating it yields CASSLNQGGEQYF.

The chain recombines TRBV9 with TRBJ2-1, with 8 bases fitting TRBD2. The CDR3 spans 16 residues. Germline V gives CDR1 SGDLS, CDR2 YYNGEE. V gave up 4 bases and J gave up 7 bases; unmatched junction bases: 13. CDR3 sequence (DNA): TGTGCCAGCAGCTTCAAAAGCGGGGGAGGAGGGAATGAGCAGTTCTTC. Its protein is CASSFKSGGGGNEQFF.

This chain links TRBV20-1 with TRBJ2-7, with 10 bases aligning to TRBD1. Germline CDR1 and CDR2: DFQATT and SNEGSKA (reference sequence). The CDR3 runs to 14 residues. V gave up 0 bases and J gave up 3 bases; unmatched junction bases: 2. The CDR3 reads CSARDGTGVYEQYF. DNA of the CDR3: TGCAGTGCTAGAGATGGGACAGGGGTCTACGAGCAGTACTTC.

The chain carries TRBV9 and TRBJ2-2; TRBD2 agrees at 8 bases. V lost 9 bases, J lost 0 bases, and 4 bases stayed unmatched. From germline, CDR1 is SGDLS and CDR2 YYNGEE. There are 14 residues in the CDR3. In nucleotides, the CDR3 is TGTGCCACCTCACTAGCGGCGAACACCGGGGAGCTGTTTTTT. Amino acids: CATSLAANTGELFF.

This clonotype came up many times. The chain couples TRBV28 to TRBJ1-5; D unresolved. The CDR3 contains 15 residues. CDR1 MDHEN and CDR2 SYDVKM come from the germline V gene. Deletions cut 6 bases from V and 1 base from J, with 13 bases between. The DNA for the CDR3 is TGTGCCAGCAGCCAACCAAGTAGAAGCAATCAGCCCCAGCATTTT. Translated: CASSQPSRSNQPQHF.

In this sample, this clonotype turned up many times. V usage is TRBV29-1 and J usage is TRBJ1-2, with a weak D call TRBD1 (6 bases). Germline loops: CDR1 SQVTM, CDR2 ANQGSEA. The ends were cut back, 1 base at V and 4 bases at J, with 16 bases in the middle. The CDR3 is 15 amino acids. CDR3 in DNA: TGCAGCGTTGAAGTAAGGACCGGGGGGCCCTATGGCTACACCTTC. This sequence encodes CSVEVRTGGPYGYTF.

The chain has TRBV6-1 and TRBJ2-5; 10 bases align to TRBD1. Unmatched junction bases numbered 3, after V lost 4 bases and J lost 1 base. Germline CDR1 reads MNHNS; CDR2 reads SASEGT. The CDR3 is made up of 15 amino acids. The CDR3 sequence is CASSARTGGQETQYF. CDR3 in DNA: TGTGCCAGCAGTGCCCGGACAGGGGGCCAAGAGACCCAGTACTTC.

The chain couples TRBV10-3 to TRBJ1-2; D is possibly TRBD1 (5 bases). Germline loops: CDR1 ENHRY, CDR2 SYGVKD. Trimming pared 3 bases from V and 7 bases from J, leaving 15 bases between. This CDR3 contains 14 residues. CDR3 in DNA: TGTGCCATCAGTGAATCGCGTGGGGGGTCTGGCTACACCTTC. Amino acids: CAISESRGGSGYTF.

V usage is TRBV28 and J usage is TRBJ2-6; TRBD1 is a possible D gene (5 bases). Germline CDR1 and CDR2: MDHEN and SYDVKM. V was shortened by 4 bases and J by 2 bases, with 24 bases between the two germline ends. The CDR3 consists of 20 residues. In DNA, the CDR3 is TGTGCCAGCAGTTATATTTATAGAGTGACAGAAACGGCTGGGGCCAACGTCCTGACTTTC. Amino acids: CASSYIYRVTETAGANVLTF.

This chain connects TRBV20-1 to TRBJ2-3, with 8 bases fitting TRBD2. V shed 1 base, J shed 2 bases, and the junction held 5 bases outside the gene matches. The CDR3 is 15 residues long. The germline V gene encodes CDR1 DFQATT and CDR2 SNEGSKA (reference sequence). CDR3 DNA sequence: TGCAGTGCTAGAGTAGCGGGACTCGACACAGATACGCAGTATTTT. Residues: CSARVAGLDTDTQYF.

The rearrangement links TRBV6-2 or TRBV6-3 to TRBJ1-5, with unresolved D. The CDR3 is 15 residues long. Germline V gene data show CDR1 as MNHEY and CDR2 as SVGEGT. V was pared by 2 bases and J by 8 bases, with 16 bases between. The CDR3 nucleotides are TGTGCCAGCAGTTACGGGCAGGCCCACGTTGAGCCCCAGCATTTT. Its translation is CASSYGQAHVEPQHF.

The V and J genes are TRBV2 and TRBJ1-2; D is unresolved. V was pared by 6 bases and J by 0 bases, with 8 bases between. CDR1 SNHLY and CDR2 FYNNEI come from the germline V gene. The CDR3 sequence is 13 residues long. Here the CDR3 reads CASRPSANYGYTF. For the CDR3, the DNA is TGTGCCAGCAGGCCAAGTGCTAACTATGGCTACACCTTC.

The V and J genes are TRBV5-1 and TRBJ2-5; 7 bases align to TRBD2. Germline V lookup: CDR1 SGHRS, CDR2 YFSETQ. J lost 5 bases, V lost 6 bases, and 16 bases had no gene match. CDR3 length: 16 residues. For the CDR3, the DNA is TGCGCCAGCACCCCGGCCGGGAGCGCCGGGGGGGAGACCCAGTACTTC. Its protein product is CASTPAGSAGGETQYF.

The J gene is TRBJ1-5, the V gene TRBV12-3 or TRBV12-4, with D uncertain. The CDR3 has 12 amino acids. V gave up 3 bases and J gave up 7 bases, with 7 bases separating them. The CDR3 region is CASSFGQQPQHF. CDR3 nucleotides: TGTGCCAGCAGTTTTGGTCAACAGCCCCAGCATTTT.

The CDR3 sequence: CASSEALFMTNTGELFF. The CDR3 nucleotides read TGTGCCAGCAGTGAAGCGCTCTTCATGACGAACACCGGGGAGCTGTTTTTT. The V gene is TRBV6-1, the J gene TRBJ2-2; no clear D gene. The germline V and J ends were trimmed by 0 bases and 0 bases, with 11 bases remaining between them. CDR1 and CDR2 (germline): MNHNS, SASEGT. This CDR3 has 17 amino acids.

The chain uses TRBV27 and TRBJ2-1; 13 bases agree with TRBD2. Germline V gene data show CDR1 as MNHEY and CDR2 as SMNVEV (reference sequence). CDR3 length equals 15 residues. V lost 5 bases and J lost 7; bases outside the gene matches: 5. The CDR3 loop reads CASSPVTSGRNEQFF. CDR3 nucleotide sequence: TGTGCCAGCAGTCCTGTGACTAGCGGGAGGAATGAGCAGTTCTTC.

The chain joins TRBV28 to TRBJ2-1; TRBD1 might be the D (6 bases). Germline CDR1 reads MDHEN; CDR2 reads SYDVKM. The CDR3 loop spans 14 amino acids. The V end lost 4 bases, the J end lost 5 bases, and 12 bases lay between the germline ends. The CDR3: CASSSPDSNNEQFF. CDR3 sequence (DNA): TGTGCCAGCAGTTCCCCGGACAGTAACAATGAGCAGTTCTTC.

Ten or more counts support this clonotype. The V and J genes are TRBV3-1 and TRBJ1-1, with 9 bases matching TRBD1. This CDR3 spans 13 amino acids. Germline CDR1 and CDR2: LGHDT and YNNKEL (reference sequence). V lost 6 bases and J lost 4; bases outside the gene matches: 3. CDR3 residues: CASSPGQGTEAFF. The CDR3 DNA is TGTGCCAGCAGTCCGGGACAGGGCACTGAAGCTTTCTTT.

This chain links TRBV5-1 with TRBJ1-6, with D uncertain. V was pared by 0 bases and J by 1 base, with 8 bases between. Germline-derived CDR1 and CDR2 are SGHRS and YFSETQ. The CDR3 is made up of 16 amino acids. The CDR3 nucleotides are TGCGCCAGCAGCTTGGGGGCTGAATCCTATAATTCACCCCTCCACTTT. This translates into CASSLGAESYNSPLHF.

The chain combines TRBV5-1 with TRBJ2-3; 10 nucleotides align to TRBD1. With V trimmed by 4 bases and J by 4 bases, 3 bases remained unmatched. The CDR3 runs to 14 residues. Per germline, CDR1 SGHRS and CDR2 YFSETQ. This CDR3 reads CASSKGQGADTQYF. The DNA of the CDR3 is TGCGCCAGCAGCAAAGGACAGGGGGCAGATACGCAGTATTTT.

The rearrangement uses TRBV5-4 and TRBJ1-2; tentative D call: TRBD1 (6 bases). The CDR3 is 13 amino acids. Per the germline V gene, CDR1 is SGHNT and CDR2 is YYREEE (reference sequence). V was shortened by 5 bases and J by 14 bases, with 22 bases between the two germline ends. This CDR3 is CASRPNTGFSETF. CDR3 nucleotide sequence: TGTGCCAGCAGGCCTAACACAGGGTTCTCAGAGACCTTC.

This chain joins TRBV20-1 and TRBJ2-1; D is unresolved. The CDR3 totals 13 residues. CDR1 and CDR2 from the germline V gene are DFQATT and SNEGSKA (reference sequence). Trimming removed 5 bases from V and 5 bases from J, with 13 bases in between. Here the CDR3 reads CSAFAGPNNEQFF. The CDR3 region has the DNA TGCAGTGCTTTCGCAGGCCCGAACAATGAGCAGTTCTTC.

The chain employs TRBV9 and TRBJ2-7; TRBD1 matches at 12 bases. Germline CDR1 SGDLS, CDR2 YYNGEE. The junction had 2 bases not matched to a gene; V was cut back by 1 base and J by 6 bases. This CDR3 is 14 amino acids long. CDR3 bases: TGTGCCAGCAGCGTAAGGGACAGGGGGCCCGAGCAGTACTTC. Encoded protein: CASSVRDRGPEQYF.

The chain employs TRBV20-1 and TRBJ2-7, with D possibly being TRBD1 or TRBD2 (5 bases each). This CDR3 region has 12 residues. Per germline, CDR1 DFQATT and CDR2 SNEGSKA (reference sequence). V lost 3 bases, J lost 6 bases, and 12 bases lay in between. CDR3 nucleotides: TGCAGTGCTAGCGGGGCCGTCGTCGAGCAGTACTTC. Protein: CSASGAVVEQYF.

V usage is TRBV20-1 and J usage is TRBJ1-1, with TRBD1 matching 9 bases. Germline values: CDR1 DFQATT, CDR2 SNEGSKA (reference sequence). V dropped 5 bases and J dropped 1; count of bases not matched to a gene: 8. This CDR3 has 15 amino acids. This CDR3 is CSAQGQGKGNTEAFF. The CDR3 bases are TGCAGTGCTCAGGGACAGGGAAAGGGGAACACTGAAGCTTTCTTT.